The 31 T cell receptor beta chains reported below all come from one sample, sequenced in a study of blood T cell repertoires in COVID-19. Clones were read by immunoSEQ multiplex PCR, and TCRdb kept only the in-frame ones, dropping some. This table has approximately 220,000 clones, 65% to 85% appearing once. The specimen was peripheral blood. Source of these receptors: a woman aged 55 to 70 with acute or convalescent COVID-19.

The V call is TRBV2, the J call TRBJ1-3; D unclear. The germline V and J ends were trimmed by 3 bases and 0 bases, with 12 bases remaining between them. Germline lookup yields CDR1 SNHLY and CDR2 FYNNEI. The CDR3 extends over 16 amino acids. The CDR3 protein is CASSDNRPSSGNTIYF. The CDR3 region has the DNA TGTGCCAGCAGTGATAACAGACCGAGCTCTGGAAACACCATATATTTT. Full variable domain (outside the CDR3, taken from reference TRBV2 and TRBJ1-3): EPEVTQTPSHQVTQMGQEVILRCVPISNHLYFYWYRQILGQKVEFLVSFYNNEISEKSEIFDDQFSVERPDGSNFTLKIRSTKLEDSAMYFCASSDNRPSSGNTIYFGEGSWLTVV.

The chain joins TRBV4-2 to TRBJ2-7; tentative D call: TRBD1 (5 bases). The germline CDR1 and CDR2 sequences are LGHNA and YNFKEQ. The CDR3 extends over 18 amino acids. V was shortened by 1 base and J by 2 bases, with 21 bases between the two germline ends. The CDR3 DNA follows: TGTGCCAGCAGCCAAGGCCCGCTTACAGGTACCGTCCCCTACGAGCAGTACTTC. Its protein product is CASSQGPLTGTVPYEQYF.

The V gene is TRBV11-2, the J gene TRBJ2-6, with 11 bases fitting TRBD1. CDR3 size: 18 residues. The V and J ends lost 5 bases and 2 bases, in that order; junction bases with no gene match: 8. CDR1 is SGHAT and CDR2 is FQNNGV in the germline V gene. The CDR3: CASSKRTGGFTGANVLTF. The CDR3 bases are TGTGCCAGCAGCAAAAGGACAGGGGGCTTCACTGGGGCCAACGTCCTGACTTTC.

The genes are TRBV2 and TRBJ1-2; D is possibly TRBD1 (6 bases). The germline gives CDR1 SNHLY, CDR2 FYNNEI. CDR3 length: 15 amino acids. V lost 5 bases, J lost 7 bases, and 20 bases lay in between. As DNA, the CDR3 is TGTGCCAGCAGTCAGGCTTTACTCCCAGGGGTTGGCTACACCTTC. It encodes CASSQALLPGVGYTF.

V and J are TRBV7-2 and TRBJ2-3, with 7 bases identical to TRBD1. Germline V gives CDR1 SGHTA, CDR2 FQGNSA. Trimming removed 5 bases from V and 2 bases from J; junction bases left unmatched: 7. This CDR3 comprises 15 residues. CDR3 loop: CASSGGQRNTDTQYF. Here the CDR3 DNA reads TGTGCCAGCAGCGGGGGACAGAGGAACACAGATACGCAGTATTTT.

The sample holds a few counts of this clone. The chain has TRBV7-9 and TRBJ2-7, with 8 bases lining up with TRBD1. This CDR3 is built from 12 residues. Germline V gives CDR1 SEHNR, CDR2 FQNEAQ (reference sequence). V shed 10 bases, J shed 3 bases, and the junction held 5 bases outside the gene matches. The CDR3 coding sequence is TGTGCCACCGGGACAGGAGACTACGAGCAGTACTTC. Amino acid sequence: CATGTGDYEQYF.

In this sample, this clone is medium-sized. J is TRBJ1-5 and V is TRBV7-9; 8 positions agree with TRBD1. Per the germline V gene, CDR1 is SEHNR and CDR2 is FQNEAQ (reference sequence). The J segment lost 7 bases and the V segment lost 1 base, leaving 6 bases of the junction unmatched. The CDR3 has 15 residues. CDR3 sequence reads: CASSLGGTGGQPQHF. CDR3 bases: TGTGCCAGCAGCTTAGGAGGGACAGGTGGGCAGCCCCAGCATTTT.

The rearrangement uses TRBV19 and TRBJ1-2, with D possibly TRBD1 on 5 matching bases. This CDR3 has 13 amino acids. Deletions cut 5 bases from V and 4 bases from J, with 11 bases between. Looked up from germline, CDR1 is LNHDA and CDR2 is SQIVND (reference sequence). In nucleotides, the CDR3 is TGTGCCAGTAGTCAACAGGTGCTCTATGGCTACACCTTC. Protein product: CASSQQVLYGYTF. Looking up the rest from reference TRBV19 and TRBJ1-2 gives the full variable domain: DGGITQSPKYLFRKEGQNVTLSCEQNLNHDAMYWYRQDPGQGLRLIYYSQIVNDFQKGDIAEGYSVSREKKESFPLTVTSAQKNPTAFYLCASSQQVLYGYTFGSGTRLTVV.

This clone came up once. This sequence joins TRBV9 and TRBJ1-2; 9 nucleotides agree with TRBD1. The CDR3 runs to 15 residues. J gave up 4 bases and V 4 bases, and 8 bases lay outside the gene matches. Germline V gene sequence: CDR1 SGDLS, CDR2 YYNGEE. CDR3 amino acids: CASSRRDRDPYGYTF. CDR3 sequence (DNA): TGTGCCAGCAGCCGAAGGGACAGGGACCCCTATGGCTACACCTTC.

V is TRBV14 and J is TRBJ2-1, with D possibly matching TRBD2 (6 bases). Germline V gene data show CDR1 as SGHDN and CDR2 as FVKESK. The V end lost 4 bases, the J end lost 4 bases, and 11 bases lay between the germline ends. The CDR3 runs 14 residues. The DNA for the CDR3 is TGTGCCAGCAGCCTATCGGGGGTTTACAATGAGCAGTTCTTC. It specifies CASSLSGVYNEQFF. Using reference TRBV14 and TRBJ2-1 for the parts outside the CDR3, the full variable domain is EAGVTQFPSHSVIEKGQTVTLRCDPISGHDNLYWYRRVMGKEIKFLLHFVKESKQDESGMPNNRFLAERTGGTYSTLKVQPAELEDSGVYFCASSLSGVYNEQFFGPGTRLTVL.

V gene TRBV28 combines with J gene TRBJ2-1; unclear D gene. V was shortened by 6 bases and J by 7 bases, with 13 bases between the two germline ends. The CDR3 runs 13 residues. Germline assignment: CDR1 MDHEN and CDR2 SYDVKM. The CDR3 bases are TGTGCCAGCAGACCCACTGATAAGAATGAGCAGTTCTTC. This gives the protein CASRPTDKNEQFF.

This sequence joins TRBV7-9 and TRBJ1-2; D remains ambiguous. V lost 4 bases and J 0 bases, leaving 15 bases between the germline ends. Germline V CDR1 and CDR2: SEHNR, FQNEAQ (reference sequence). There are 16 residues in the CDR3. The CDR3 bases are TGTGCCAGCAGCTCCCCCGGAGGAGAATCTAACTATGGCTACACCTTC. This gives the protein CASSSPGGESNYGYTF. Together with reference TRBV7-9 and TRBJ1-2, the CDR3 gives the full variable domain: DTGVSQNPRHKITKRGQNVTFRCDPISEHNRLYWYRQTLGQGPEFLTYFQNEAQLEKSRLLSDRFSAERPKGSFSTLEIQRTEQGDSAMYLCASSSPGGESNYGYTFGSGTRLTVV.

The chain is built from TRBV27 and TRBJ1-6; D remains ambiguous. Germline V gene sequence: CDR1 MNHEY, CDR2 SMNVEV (reference sequence). The CDR3 totals 13 residues. V dropped 3 bases and J dropped 13 bases, with 13 bases sitting between them. The CDR3 protein is CASSLTRGAPLHF. The CDR3 region has the DNA TGTGCCAGCAGTTTGACCCGAGGTGCTCCCCTCCACTTT.

This clone occurred a few times. The rearrangement joins TRBV7-6 to TRBJ2-7; the match to TRBD2 covers 10 bases. Germline V gene sequence: CDR1 SGHVS, CDR2 FNYEAQ. V gave up 5 bases and J gave up 1 base; unmatched junction bases: 5. The CDR3 is 15 residues long. The CDR3: CASSPRTSGSYEQYF. The CDR3 coding sequence is TGTGCCAGCAGCCCGAGGACTAGCGGTTCCTACGAGCAGTACTTC. Filled out from reference TRBV7-6 and TRBJ2-7, the complete variable domain reads GAGVSQSPRYKVTKRGQDVALRCDPISGHVSLYWYRQALGQGPEFLTYFNYEAQQDKSGLPNDRFSAERPEGSISTLTIQRTEQRDSAMYRCASSPRTSGSYEQYFGPGTRLTVT.

J is TRBJ1-4 and V is TRBV6-5; 12 bases map to TRBD1. The junction had 7 bases not matched to a gene; V was cut back by 6 bases and J by 8 bases. The CDR3 loop spans 15 amino acids. Germline values: CDR1 MNHEY, CDR2 SVGAGI. This CDR3 is CASRAGTGGNEKLFF. CDR3 in DNA: TGTGCCAGCAGGGCCGGGACAGGGGGCAACGAAAAACTGTTTTTT.

The gene calls are TRBV4-1 and TRBJ1-6; D unclear. Trimming took 0 bases from V and 10 from J, leaving 10 bases between them. Germline values: CDR1 MGHRA, CDR2 YSYEKL. The CDR3 extends over 14 amino acids. In DNA form, the CDR3 reads TGCGCCAGCAGCCAAGACCGGGTCCTATCACCCCTCCACTTT. As protein: CASSQDRVLSPLHF.

This chain links TRBV7-9 with TRBJ1-2; 8 bases agree with TRBD1. Losses at the gene ends were 0 bases for V and 0 bases for J; bases not matched to a gene: 0. Germline-derived CDR1 and CDR2 are SEHNR and FQNEAQ (reference sequence). The CDR3 length is 15 residues. CDR3 loop: CASSLATGANYGYTF. The CDR3 DNA is TGTGCCAGCAGCTTAGCGACAGGGGCTAACTATGGCTACACCTTC.

The V and J genes are TRBV6-5 and TRBJ1-2, with D perhaps matching TRBD1 (5 bases). This CDR3 comprises 12 residues. Trimming shortened V by 6 bases and J by 4 bases, and 9 bases separated the two germline ends. The germline gives CDR1 MNHEY, CDR2 SVGAGI. CDR3 in amino acids: CASRGGAYGYTF. DNA of the CDR3: TGTGCCAGCAGGGGAGGGGCCTATGGCTACACCTTC.

The rearrangement uses TRBV28 and TRBJ1-1, with no clear D. Trimming shortened V by 7 bases and J by 5 bases, and 17 bases separated the two germline ends. The CDR3 runs to 14 residues. Germline CDR1 reads MDHEN; CDR2 reads SYDVKM. CDR3 residues: CASTPGGIGTEAFF. The CDR3 DNA sequence: TGTGCCAGCACTCCCGGCGGTATCGGTACTGAAGCTTTCTTT.

This chain links TRBV3-1 (or the pseudogene TRBV3-2) with TRBJ1-6, with TRBD1 as a possible D gene (5 bases). In germline, CDR1 is LGHDT, CDR2 YNNKEL (reference sequence). The V gene lost 3 bases and the J gene lost 6 bases, with 15 bases spanning the gap. CDR3 length equals 16 residues. CDR3 DNA: TGTGCCAGCAGCCAGGATACGGGACTCCTTAATTCACCCCTCCACTTT. Protein sequence: CASSQDTGLLNSPLHF.

The rearrangement joins TRBV4-2 to TRBJ1-6, with TRBD1 identical over 9 bases. CDR3 size: 15 residues. Germline loops: CDR1 LGHNA, CDR2 YNFKEQ. After removal of 0 bases from V and 9 bases from J, the junction contained 3 bases not matched to a gene. In DNA, the CDR3 is TGTGCCAGCAGCCAAGATCGGGACAGGGCTTCACCCCTCCACTTT. Translated: CASSQDRDRASPLHF.

J is TRBJ2-1 and V is TRBV19, with D perhaps TRBD2 (6 bases). V was pared by 1 base and J by 9 bases, with 13 bases between. CDR3 size: 14 residues. Germline-derived CDR1 and CDR2 are LNHDA and SQIVND (reference sequence). This CDR3 is CASSIVAGSVEQFF. CDR3 coding DNA: TGTGCCAGTAGTATAGTCGCGGGGTCGGTTGAGCAGTTCTTC.

The rearrangement uses TRBV5-1 and TRBJ2-5, with TRBD2 identical over 8 bases. CDR3 length: 15 residues. Trimming removed 5 bases from V and 1 base from J; junction bases left unmatched: 7. Germline V gene lookup returns CDR1 SGHRS and CDR2 YFSETQ. This CDR3 is CASSRERGTQETQYF. The CDR3 DNA reads TGCGCCAGCAGTAGAGAGCGGGGGACCCAAGAGACCCAGTACTTC.

The genes are TRBV28 and TRBJ2-5; 15 bases match TRBD2. Losses at the gene ends were 7 bases for V and 5 bases for J; bases not matched to a gene: 5. CDR3 length equals 15 residues. Germline V gene sequence: CDR1 MDHEN, CDR2 SYDVKM. The CDR3 DNA is TGTGCCAGCAACGGACTAGCGGGGGGGCTCGAGACCCAGTACTTC. The encoded protein is CASNGLAGGLETQYF.

The chain joins TRBV4-2 to TRBJ2-3, with D maybe TRBD2 (5 bases). Germline CDR1 LGHNA, CDR2 YNFKEQ. The CDR3 is 14 amino acids. With 0 bases removed from V and 6 bases from J, the gap between germline ends came to 10 bases. CDR3 residues: CASSQDRRIDTQYF. CDR3 nucleotides: TGTGCCAGCAGCCAAGACCGGAGGATTGATACGCAGTATTTT.

The chain's CDR3 is CASNRAMNNEQFF. The CDR3 nucleotides read TGTGCCAGCAACAGGGCGATGAACAATGAGCAGTTCTTC. The rearrangement uses TRBV28 and TRBJ2-1; maybe TRBD1 (6 bases). Germline V gene lookup returns CDR1 MDHEN and CDR2 SYDVKM. V lost 7 bases, J lost 5 bases, and 12 bases lay in between. The CDR3 has 13 amino acids.

This clone was recorded only once. This rearrangement joins TRBV7-9 to TRBJ1-2; D gene unclear. The germline gives CDR1 SEHNR, CDR2 FQNEAQ (reference sequence). The CDR3 is made up of 14 amino acids. Deletions cut 6 bases from V and 8 bases from J, with 19 bases between. The CDR3 here is CASSPTGWGGGYTF. As DNA, the CDR3 is TGTGCCAGCAGTCCAACCGGGTGGGGAGGAGGCTACACCTTC. The full variable domain, rest sourced from reference TRBV7-9 and TRBJ1-2, is DTGVSQNPRHKITKRGQNVTFRCDPISEHNRLYWYRQTLGQGPEFLTYFQNEAQLEKSRLLSDRFSAERPKGSFSTLEIQRTEQGDSAMYLCASSPTGWGGGYTFGSGTRLTVV.

This clone showed up just a few times. The rearrangement uses TRBV3-1 (or the pseudogene TRBV3-2) and TRBJ2-7; 7 bases line up with TRBD1. The V gene's germline CDR1 is LGHDT and CDR2 YNNKEL (reference sequence). The CDR3 covers 17 residues. The V segment lost 4 bases and the J segment 4 bases; nucleotides outside the gene matches: 16. CDR3 nucleotides: TGTGCCAGCAGCCGGAAGGGACAGTCACAGATGGGGTACGAGCAGTACTTC. Protein sequence: CASSRKGQSQMGYEQYF.

The chain carries TRBV3-1 (or the pseudogene TRBV3-2) and TRBJ1-3; 7 positions agree with TRBD1. Germline-derived CDR1 and CDR2 are LGHDT and YNNKEL (reference sequence). V lost 4 bases, J lost 0 bases, and 9 bases stayed unmatched. This CDR3 has 17 amino acids. In nucleotides, the CDR3 is TGTGCCAGCAGCCCGGGACAGCGCCTTGACTCTGGAAACACCATATATTTT. Its protein product is CASSPGQRLDSGNTIYF.

The CDR3 nucleotides are TGTGCCAGCAGCTCTGAAAACCGGGACAGACTTGAAAAACTGTTTTTT. Translation: CASSSENRDRLEKLFF. This chain uses TRBV7-9 with TRBJ1-4, with TRBD1 identical over 7 bases. V dropped 4 bases and J dropped 7; count of bases not matched to a gene: 12. Germline lookup yields CDR1 SEHNR and CDR2 FQNEAQ (reference sequence). This CDR3 is built from 16 residues.

This sequence joins TRBV9 and TRBJ1-2; D is uncertain. Germline lookup yields CDR1 SGDLS and CDR2 YYNGEE. With 3 bases removed from V and 6 bases from J, the gap between germline ends came to 15 bases. CDR3 length: 14 residues. In DNA form, the CDR3 reads TGTGCCAGCAGCGCAGAGACGGGGTCCAATGGCTACACCTTC. It is translated as CASSAETGSNGYTF.